Shown below are 5 T cell receptor beta chains from a single sample sequenced in a study of shared clonotypes between healthy human individuals. The data were produced by immunoSEQ multiplex PCR, yet TCRdb's version contains in-frame clones alone and is incomplete. This repertoire shows under 600,000 clones, around three quarters found once; its top ten account for 9.5% to 15%. What was sequenced was PBMCs. These receptors were taken from a woman aged 40 to 49 in good health. Some clones in this sample may be carry-over from other donors' samples.

This clone showed up just a few times. This sequence joins TRBV5-4 and TRBJ2-4, with 9 bases aligning to TRBD1. The germline gives CDR1 SGHNT, CDR2 YYREEE (reference sequence). V was pared by 0 bases and J by 3 bases, with 1 base of the junction left unmatched. The CDR3 is made up of 15 amino acids. The CDR3 DNA follows: TGTGCCAGCAGCTTGGGGACAGGGGTCAAAAACATTCAGTACTTC. Its translation: CASSLGTGVKNIQYF.

The J gene is TRBJ1-4, the V gene TRBV10-2; the D gene is possibly TRBD1 (5 bases). CDR1 WSHSY and CDR2 SAAADI come from the germline V gene. The V end lost 7 bases, the J end lost 7 bases, and 7 bases lay between the germline ends. This CDR3 region has 11 residues. CDR3 loop: CASTQGEKLFF. In nucleotides, the CDR3 is TGCGCCAGCACCCAGGGTGAAAAACTGTTTTTT.

This clone was seen a few times. The chain carries TRBV5-1 and TRBJ2-1; 8 bases are shared with TRBD1. The CDR3 has 15 amino acids. Unmatched junction bases numbered 6, after V lost 2 bases and J lost 5 bases. Germline CDR1 is SGHRS and CDR2 is YFSETQ. This chain's CDR3 is CASSFRTGNDNEQFF. CDR3 bases: TGCGCCAGCAGCTTCAGGACAGGGAACGACAATGAGCAGTTCTTC.

Note on this clone: A single base separates this from a much larger clone, so it may be a read error. V and J are TRBV14 and TRBJ2-7, with D tentatively TRBD2 (6 bases). Trimming took 6 bases from V and 0 from J, leaving 12 bases between them. CDR1 is SGHDN and CDR2 is FVKESK in the germline V gene. The CDR3 runs to 14 residues. The CDR3 bases are TGTGCCAGCAGTCGCGGGGCAGTCTCCTACGAGCAGTACTTC. Its translation: CASSRGAVSYEQYF.

V gene TRBV6-6 combines with J gene TRBJ1-4; no clear D gene. The germline V and J ends were trimmed by 2 bases and 8 bases, with 18 bases remaining between them. Germline V gene data show CDR1 as MNHNY and CDR2 as SVGAGI (reference sequence). The length of the CDR3 is 16 residues. The CDR3: CASSYRREGAWEKLFF. In DNA, the CDR3 is TGTGCCAGCAGTTACCGGCGAGAGGGCGCTTGGGAAAAACTGTTTTTT.